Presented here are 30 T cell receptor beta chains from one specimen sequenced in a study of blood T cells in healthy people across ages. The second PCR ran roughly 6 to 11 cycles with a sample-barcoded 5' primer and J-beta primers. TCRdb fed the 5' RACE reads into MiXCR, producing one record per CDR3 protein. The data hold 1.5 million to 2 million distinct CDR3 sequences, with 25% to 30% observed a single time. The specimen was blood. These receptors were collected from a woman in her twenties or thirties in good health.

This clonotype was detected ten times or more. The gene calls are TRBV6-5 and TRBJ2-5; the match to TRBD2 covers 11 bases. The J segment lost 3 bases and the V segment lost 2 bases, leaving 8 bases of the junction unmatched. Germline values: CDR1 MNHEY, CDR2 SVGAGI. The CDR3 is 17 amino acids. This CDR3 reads CASSYPGLAGHKETQYF. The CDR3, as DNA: TGTGCCAGCAGTTACCCCGGACTAGCGGGCCACAAAGAGACCCAGTACTTC.

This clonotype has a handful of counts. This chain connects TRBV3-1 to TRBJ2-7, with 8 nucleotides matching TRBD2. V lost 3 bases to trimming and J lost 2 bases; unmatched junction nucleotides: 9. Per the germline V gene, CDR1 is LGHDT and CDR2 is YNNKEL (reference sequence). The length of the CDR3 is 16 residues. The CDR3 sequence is CASSQTSDLGAYEQYF. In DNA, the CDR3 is TGTGCCAGCAGCCAGACTAGCGACCTAGGGGCCTACGAGCAGTACTTC.

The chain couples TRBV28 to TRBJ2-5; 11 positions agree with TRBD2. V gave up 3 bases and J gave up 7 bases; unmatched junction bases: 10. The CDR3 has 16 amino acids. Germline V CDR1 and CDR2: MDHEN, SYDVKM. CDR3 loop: CASSFAGSGGGVTQYF. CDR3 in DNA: TGTGCCAGCAGTTTCGCTGGTAGCGGGGGGGGTGTGACCCAGTACTTC.

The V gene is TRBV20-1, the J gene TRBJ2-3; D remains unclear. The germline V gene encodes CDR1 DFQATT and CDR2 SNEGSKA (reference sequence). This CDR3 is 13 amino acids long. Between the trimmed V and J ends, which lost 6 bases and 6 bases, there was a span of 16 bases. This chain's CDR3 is CSANPALGDTQYF. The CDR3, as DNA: TGCAGTGCGAACCCCGCTCTGGGGGATACGCAGTATTTT.

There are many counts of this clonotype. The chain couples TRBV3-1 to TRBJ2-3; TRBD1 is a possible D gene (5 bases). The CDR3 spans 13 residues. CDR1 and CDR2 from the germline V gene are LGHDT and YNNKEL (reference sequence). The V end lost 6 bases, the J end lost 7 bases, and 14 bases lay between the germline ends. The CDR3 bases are TGTGCCAGCAGTGAGGACACCACTCATACGCAGTATTTT. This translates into CASSEDTTHTQYF.

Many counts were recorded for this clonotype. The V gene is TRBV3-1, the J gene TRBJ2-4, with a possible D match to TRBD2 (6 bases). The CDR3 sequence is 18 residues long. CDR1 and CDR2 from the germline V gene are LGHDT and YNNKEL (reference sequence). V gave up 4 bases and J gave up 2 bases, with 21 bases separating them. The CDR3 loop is CASSPLLWRGETKNIQYF. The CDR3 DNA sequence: TGTGCCAGCAGCCCCTTACTATGGAGGGGAGAAACCAAAAACATTCAGTACTTC.

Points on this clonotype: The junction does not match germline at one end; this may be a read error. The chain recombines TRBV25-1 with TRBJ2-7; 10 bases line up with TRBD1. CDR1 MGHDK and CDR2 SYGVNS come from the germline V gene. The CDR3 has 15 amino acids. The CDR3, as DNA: TGTGCCAGCAGTGAGGCCGGGACAGGGGCCTACAAGCAGTACTTC. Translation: CASSEAGTGAYKQYF.

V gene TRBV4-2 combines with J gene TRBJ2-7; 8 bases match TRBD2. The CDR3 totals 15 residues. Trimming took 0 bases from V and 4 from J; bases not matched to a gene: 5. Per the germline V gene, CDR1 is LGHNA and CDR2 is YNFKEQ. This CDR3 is CASSQELSGSYEQYF. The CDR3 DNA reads TGTGCCAGCAGCCAAGAATTGAGCGGGAGTTACGAGCAGTACTTC.

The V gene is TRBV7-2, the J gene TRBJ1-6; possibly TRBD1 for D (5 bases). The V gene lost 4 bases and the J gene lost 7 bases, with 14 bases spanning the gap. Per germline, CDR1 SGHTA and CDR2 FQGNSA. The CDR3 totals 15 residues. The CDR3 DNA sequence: TGTGCCAGCAGCTACACCCGGGACCGAAATTCACCCCTCCACTTT. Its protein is CASSYTRDRNSPLHF.

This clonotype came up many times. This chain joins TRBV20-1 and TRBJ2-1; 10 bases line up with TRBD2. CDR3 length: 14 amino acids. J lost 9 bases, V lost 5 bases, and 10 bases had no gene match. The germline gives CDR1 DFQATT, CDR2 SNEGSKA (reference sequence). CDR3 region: CSAGGSGGQSEQFF. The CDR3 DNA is TGCAGTGCTGGGGGTAGCGGGGGGCAAAGTGAGCAGTTCTTC.

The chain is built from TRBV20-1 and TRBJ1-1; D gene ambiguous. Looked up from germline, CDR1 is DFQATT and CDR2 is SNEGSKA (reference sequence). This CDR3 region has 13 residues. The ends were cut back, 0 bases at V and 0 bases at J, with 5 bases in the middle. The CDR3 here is CSARDLMNTEAFF. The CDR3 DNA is TGCAGTGCTAGAGATCTAATGAACACTGAAGCTTTCTTT.

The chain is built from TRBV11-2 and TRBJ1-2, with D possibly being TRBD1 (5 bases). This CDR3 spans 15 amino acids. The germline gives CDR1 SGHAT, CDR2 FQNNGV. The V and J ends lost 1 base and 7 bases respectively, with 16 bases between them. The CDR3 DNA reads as TGTGCCAGCAGCTTAGGAGGCAGGGTGGCTGGTGGCTACACCTTC. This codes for CASSLGGRVAGGYTF.

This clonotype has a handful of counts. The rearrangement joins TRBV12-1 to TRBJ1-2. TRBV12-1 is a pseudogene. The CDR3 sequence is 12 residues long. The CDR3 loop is CASSFAVYGYTF. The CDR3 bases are TGTGCCAGCAGCTTTGCGGTCTATGGCTACACCTTC.

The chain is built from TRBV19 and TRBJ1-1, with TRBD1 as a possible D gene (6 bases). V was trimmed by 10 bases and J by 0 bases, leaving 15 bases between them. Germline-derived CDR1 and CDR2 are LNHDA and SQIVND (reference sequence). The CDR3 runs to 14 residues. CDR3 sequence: CATYRDRMNTEAFF. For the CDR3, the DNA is TGTGCCACATACAGGGATCGGATGAACACTGAAGCTTTCTTT.

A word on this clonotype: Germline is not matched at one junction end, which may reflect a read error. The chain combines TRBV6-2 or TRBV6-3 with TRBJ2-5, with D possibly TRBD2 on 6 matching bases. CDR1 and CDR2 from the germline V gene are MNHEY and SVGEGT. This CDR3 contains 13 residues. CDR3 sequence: CASRYLSSGEQYF. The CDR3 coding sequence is TGTGCCAGCAGGTACTTATCCTCGGGGGAGCAGTACTTC.

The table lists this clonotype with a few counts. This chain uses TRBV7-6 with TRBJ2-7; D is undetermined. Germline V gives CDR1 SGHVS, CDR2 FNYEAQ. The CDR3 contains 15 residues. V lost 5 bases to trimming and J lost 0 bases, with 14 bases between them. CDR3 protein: CASSPTDADSYEQYF. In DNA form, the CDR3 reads TGTGCCAGCAGCCCGACGGACGCCGACTCCTACGAGCAGTACTTC.

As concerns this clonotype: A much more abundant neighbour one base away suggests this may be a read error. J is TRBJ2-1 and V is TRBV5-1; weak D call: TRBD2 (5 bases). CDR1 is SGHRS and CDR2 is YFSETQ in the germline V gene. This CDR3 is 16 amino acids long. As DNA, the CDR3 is TGCGCCAGCAGCTTGGAAGCGGAGACTACCTACAATGGGCAGTTCTTC. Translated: CASSLEAETTYNGQFF. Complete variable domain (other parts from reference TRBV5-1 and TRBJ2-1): KAGVTQTPRYLIKTRGQQVTLSCSPISGHRSVSWYQQTPGQGLQFLFEYFSETQRNKGNFPGRFSGRQFSNSRSEMNVSTLELGDSALYLCASSLEAETTYNGQFFGPGTRLTVL.

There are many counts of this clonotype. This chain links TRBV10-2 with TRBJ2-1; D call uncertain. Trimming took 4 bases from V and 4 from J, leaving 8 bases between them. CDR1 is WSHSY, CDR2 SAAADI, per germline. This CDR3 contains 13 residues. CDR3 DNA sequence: TGCGCCAGCAGTGGCGCGCATTACAATGAGCAGTTCTTC. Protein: CASSGAHYNEQFF.

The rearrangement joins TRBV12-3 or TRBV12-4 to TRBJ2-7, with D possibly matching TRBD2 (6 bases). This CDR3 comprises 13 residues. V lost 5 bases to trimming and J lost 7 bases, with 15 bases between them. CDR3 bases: TGTGCCAGCAGTCGGACGCCGGCGGGAGAGCAGTACTTC. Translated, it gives CASSRTPAGEQYF.

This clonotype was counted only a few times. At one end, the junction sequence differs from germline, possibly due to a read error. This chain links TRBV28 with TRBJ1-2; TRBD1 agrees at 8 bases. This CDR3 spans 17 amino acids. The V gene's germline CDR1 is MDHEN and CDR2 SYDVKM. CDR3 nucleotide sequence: TGTGTCAGCAGTTTGGCTGGGGGGACAGGATCTAACTATGGCTACACCTTC. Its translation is CVSSLAGGTGSNYGYTF.

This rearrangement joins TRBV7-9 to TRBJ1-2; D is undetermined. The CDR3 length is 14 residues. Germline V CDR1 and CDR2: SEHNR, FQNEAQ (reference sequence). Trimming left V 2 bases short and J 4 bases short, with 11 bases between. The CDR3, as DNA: TGTGCCAGCAGCTTAACTACTGTCAGCTATGGCTACACCTTC. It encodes CASSLTTVSYGYTF.

In nucleotides, the CDR3 is TGTGCCAGCAGCTTACCCCGGGGGCGGGTTTGCAATGAGCAGTTCTTC. Its protein product is CASSLPRGRVCNEQFF. This chain joins TRBV13 and TRBJ2-1; D could derive from TRBD1 or TRBD2 (6 bases each). Germline-derived CDR1 and CDR2 are PRHDT and FYEKMQ (reference sequence). The CDR3 is made up of 16 amino acids. V shed 2 bases and J shed 6 bases, with 17 bases lying between them.

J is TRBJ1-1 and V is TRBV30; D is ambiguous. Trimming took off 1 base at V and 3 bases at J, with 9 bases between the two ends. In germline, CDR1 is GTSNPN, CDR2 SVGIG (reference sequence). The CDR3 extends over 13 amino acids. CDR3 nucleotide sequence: TGTGCCTGGAGTGGCCGTCCCGACACTGAAGCTTTCTTT. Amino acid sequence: CAWSGRPDTEAFF.

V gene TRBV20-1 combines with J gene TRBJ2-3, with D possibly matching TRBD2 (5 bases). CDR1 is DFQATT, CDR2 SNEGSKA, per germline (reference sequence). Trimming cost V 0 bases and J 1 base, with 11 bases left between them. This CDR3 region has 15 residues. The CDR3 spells CSAREIGSGTDTQYF. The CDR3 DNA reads TGCAGTGCTAGAGAGATTGGTAGCGGCACAGATACGCAGTATTTT.

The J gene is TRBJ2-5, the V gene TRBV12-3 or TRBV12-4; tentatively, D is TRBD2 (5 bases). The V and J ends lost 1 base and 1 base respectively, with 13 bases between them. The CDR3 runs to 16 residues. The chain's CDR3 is CASSLGELVAQETQYF. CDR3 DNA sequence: TGTGCCAGCAGTTTAGGAGAACTAGTAGCCCAAGAGACCCAGTACTTC.

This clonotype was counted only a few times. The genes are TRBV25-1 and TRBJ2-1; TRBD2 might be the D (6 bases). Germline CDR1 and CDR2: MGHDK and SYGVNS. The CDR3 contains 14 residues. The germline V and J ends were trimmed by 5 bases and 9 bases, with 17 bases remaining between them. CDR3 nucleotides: TGTGCCAGCAGTTTGACTAGAGGCTCACCTGAGCAGTTCTTC. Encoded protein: CASSLTRGSPEQFF.

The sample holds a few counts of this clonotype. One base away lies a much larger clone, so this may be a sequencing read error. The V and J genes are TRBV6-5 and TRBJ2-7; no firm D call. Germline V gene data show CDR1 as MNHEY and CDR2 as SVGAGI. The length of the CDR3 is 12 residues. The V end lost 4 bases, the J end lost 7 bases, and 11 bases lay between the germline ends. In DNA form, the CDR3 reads TGTGCCAGCAGTTCCCCAACCAGTGAGCAGTACTTC. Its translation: CASSSPTSEQYF.

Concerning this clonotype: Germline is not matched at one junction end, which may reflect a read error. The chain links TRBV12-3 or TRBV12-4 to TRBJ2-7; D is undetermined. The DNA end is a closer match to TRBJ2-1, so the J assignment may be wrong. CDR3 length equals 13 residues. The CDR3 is CASTLYTNNVQFF. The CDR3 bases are TGTGCCAGCACCCTGTATACAAACAATGTGCAGTTCTTC.

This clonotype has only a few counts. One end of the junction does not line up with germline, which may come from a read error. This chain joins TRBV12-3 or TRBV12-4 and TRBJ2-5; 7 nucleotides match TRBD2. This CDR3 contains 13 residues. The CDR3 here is CASNLGGRETQYF. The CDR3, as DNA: TGTGCCAGCAATTTAGGCGGGAGAGAGACCCAGTACTTC.

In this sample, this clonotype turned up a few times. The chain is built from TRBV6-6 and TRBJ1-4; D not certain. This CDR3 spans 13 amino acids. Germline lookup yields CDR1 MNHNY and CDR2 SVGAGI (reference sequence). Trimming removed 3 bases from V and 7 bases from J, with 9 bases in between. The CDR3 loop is CASSYNAGEKLFF. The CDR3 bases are TGTGCCAGCAGTTATAACGCTGGTGAAAAACTGTTTTTT.